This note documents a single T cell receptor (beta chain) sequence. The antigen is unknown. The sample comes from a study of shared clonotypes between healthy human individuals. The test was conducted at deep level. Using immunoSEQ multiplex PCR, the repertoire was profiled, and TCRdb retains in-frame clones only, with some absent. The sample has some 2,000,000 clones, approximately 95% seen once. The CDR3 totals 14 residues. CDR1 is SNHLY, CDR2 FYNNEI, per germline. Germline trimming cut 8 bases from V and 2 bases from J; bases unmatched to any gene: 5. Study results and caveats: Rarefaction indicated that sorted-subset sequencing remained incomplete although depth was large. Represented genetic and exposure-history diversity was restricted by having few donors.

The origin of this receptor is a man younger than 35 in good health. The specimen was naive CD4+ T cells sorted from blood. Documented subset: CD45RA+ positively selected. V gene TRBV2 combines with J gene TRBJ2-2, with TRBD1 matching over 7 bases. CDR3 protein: CASLRDSNTGELFF. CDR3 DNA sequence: TGTGCCAGCCTACGGGACAGCAACACCGGGGAGCTGTTTTTT.